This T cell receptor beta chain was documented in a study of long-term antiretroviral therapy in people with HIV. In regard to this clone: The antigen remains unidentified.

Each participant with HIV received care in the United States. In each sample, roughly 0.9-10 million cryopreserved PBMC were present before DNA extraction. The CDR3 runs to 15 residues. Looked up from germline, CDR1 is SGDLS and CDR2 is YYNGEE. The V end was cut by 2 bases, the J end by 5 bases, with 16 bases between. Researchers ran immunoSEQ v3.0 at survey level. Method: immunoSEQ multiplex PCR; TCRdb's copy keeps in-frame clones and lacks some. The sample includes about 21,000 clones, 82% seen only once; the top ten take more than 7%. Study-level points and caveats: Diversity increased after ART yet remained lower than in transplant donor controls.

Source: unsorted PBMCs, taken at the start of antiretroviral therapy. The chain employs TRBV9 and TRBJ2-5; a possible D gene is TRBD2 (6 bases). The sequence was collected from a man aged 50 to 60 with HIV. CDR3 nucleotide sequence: TGTGCCAGCAGCGTCGACTACGGGAGCGCGGAGACCCAGTACTTC. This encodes CASSVDYGSAETQYF.